The present entry profiles one T cell receptor beta chain with its context. Antigen: not known. Single viable CD3+CD4+CD8-CD45RO+ cells were sorted as the memory CD4+ T cells. Per the study methods: Out-of-frame sequences were removed, leaving 2,000,000 or so distinct TCRbeta sequences. TCRdb's copy holds only in-frame clones and misses some; the assay was immunoSEQ multiplex PCR. V and J calls and clone size follow that table, whereas D and trimming were derived from the DNA. In the table there are about 96,000 clones, 80% of which are singletons. The source of the sample is a study of memory CD4+ T cells and cytomegalovirus serostatus. At the level of the study: Donors were healthy Belgian adults, fewer than ten CMV seropositive and under 30 seronegative. Regarding the study as a whole: About 40% of the roughly 160 known CMV-associated TCRbeta sequences appeared in CD4+ memory.

Sequencing used memory CD4+ T cells from blood. The TCR sequence derives from an adult in good health and CMV-seropositive.

CDR3 DNA: TGTGCCAGTAGTAAGGAGATCACAGATACGCAGTATTTT. Protein: CASSKEITDTQYF. The chain employs TRBV19 and TRBJ2-3; no firm D call. Germline V gives CDR1 LNHDA, CDR2 SQIVND (reference sequence). CDR3 length: 13 residues. The ends were cut back, 4 bases at V and 2 bases at J, with 7 bases in the middle.